This entry features one T cell receptor beta chain sequence. V lost 3 bases, J lost 7 bases, and 13 bases lay in between. This CDR3 is 13 amino acids long. Germline V gives CDR1 SGHVS, CDR2 FQNEAQ. The sample comes from a study of blood T cells in healthy people across ages. Using a J-beta primer mix together with a sample-barcoded 5' primer, a second PCR was run for about 7 to 12 cycles. TCRdb re-called the 5' RACE reads through MiXCR, storing one row per CDR3 protein. The sample lists approximately 1.5 million distinct CDR3 sequences, 40% to 45% occurring once. The sequence came from a young woman in good health. Source material: blood. V and J are TRBV7-8 and TRBJ2-7; maybe TRBD1 (6 bases). DNA for the CDR3: TGTGCCAGCAGCTTTATCAGGGGCAATGAGCAGTACTTC. Translated, it gives CASSFIRGNEQYF.